This entry lists 29 T cell receptor beta chains sequenced from one sample in a study of T cells in Graves' hyperthyroidism and ophthalmopathy. TCR beta CDR3 regions were amplified from RNA transcripts. With the HTBI primer set, the TCR CDR3 went through a first round of RT-PCR. TCRdb processed the multiplex PCR reads anew with MiXCR; each CDR3 protein has one entry. There are 150,000 or so distinct CDR3 sequences in the sample; approximately 20% occur only once, and 60% to 80% lies in the top ten. The material sequenced was blood. The receptors were gathered from a woman between 45 and 60 years old with Graves' hyperthyroidism that later progressed to Graves' ophthalmopathy.

At least ten counts were recorded for this clonotype. The V gene is TRBV20-1, the J gene TRBJ2-1; 8 bases match TRBD2. Germline V gene lookup returns CDR1 DFQATT and CDR2 SNEGSKA (reference sequence). V lost 6 bases and J lost 9; bases outside the gene matches: 16. The CDR3 is 15 amino acids. CDR3 loop: CSATGSAGDLGEQFF. The CDR3 DNA is TGCAGTGCCACCGGGTCAGCGGGAGATTTGGGTGAGCAGTTCTTC.

The sample holds many counts of this clonotype. The genes are TRBV28 and TRBJ1-1; D possibly corresponds to TRBD1 (5 bases). The CDR3 sequence is 15 residues long. V was cut by 4 bases and J by 0 bases, with 12 bases left in between. Germline V gene lookup returns CDR1 MDHEN and CDR2 SYDVKM. The CDR3 sequence: CASSYEGILNTEAFF. The CDR3 region has the DNA TGTGCCAGCAGTTATGAGGGGATTTTGAACACTGAAGCTTTCTTT.

This clonotype has at least ten counts. The rearrangement links TRBV30 to TRBJ1-1; 7 bases match TRBD1. Germline lookup yields CDR1 GTSNPN and CDR2 SVGIG (reference sequence). The CDR3 is 13 amino acids. The J segment lost 3 bases and the V segment lost 2 bases, leaving 3 bases of the junction unmatched. This chain's CDR3 is CAWSTGTDTEAFF. CDR3 DNA sequence: TGTGCCTGGAGTACCGGGACAGACACTGAAGCTTTCTTT.

J is TRBJ2-6 and V is TRBV5-5; 7 bases map to TRBD1. The CDR3 covers 20 residues. V lost 3 bases, J lost 2 bases, and 17 bases stayed unmatched. From germline, CDR1 is SGHKS and CDR2 YYEKEE (reference sequence). Here the CDR3 reads CASSWGFRDSEAAGANVLTF. The CDR3 nucleotides are TGTGCCAGCAGCTGGGGATTCCGGGACAGCGAGGCGGCTGGGGCCAACGTCCTGACTTTC.

The chain joins TRBV3-1 to TRBJ2-6, with unresolved D. Germline V CDR1 and CDR2: LGHDT, YNNKEL (reference sequence). The V end lost 2 bases, the J end lost 0 bases, and 14 bases lay between the germline ends. This CDR3 contains 18 residues. This CDR3 reads CASSQPRRSSSGANVLTF. CDR3 nucleotides: TGTGCCAGCAGCCAACCCAGACGGTCCAGCTCTGGGGCCAACGTCCTGACTTTC. The entire variable domain, with the rest obtained from reference TRBV3-1 and TRBJ2-6, is as follows: DTAVSQTPKYLVTQMGNDKSIKCEQNLGHDTMYWYKQDSKKFLKIMFSYNNKELIINETVPNRFSPKSPDKAHLNLHINSLELGDSAVYFCASSQPRRSSSGANVLTFGAGSRLTVL.

The chain links TRBV20-1 to TRBJ1-2; TRBD1 agrees at 7 bases. Germline loops: CDR1 DFQATT, CDR2 SNEGSKA (reference sequence). There are 14 residues in the CDR3. Trimming took 0 bases from V and 8 from J; bases not matched to a gene: 9. CDR3 protein: CSARERQGLVGYTF. DNA for the CDR3: TGCAGTGCTAGAGAAAGACAGGGTTTGGTAGGCTACACCTTC.

This clonotype came up many times. This sequence joins TRBV12-3 or TRBV12-4 and TRBJ1-2; D uncertain. Between the trimmed V and J ends, which lost 7 bases and 2 bases, there was a span of 14 bases. The CDR3 has 14 residues. CDR3 sequence: CASTPPGRNYGYTF. The CDR3, as DNA: TGTGCCAGCACCCCACCGGGCAGGAACTATGGCTACACCTTC.

In nucleotides, the CDR3 is TGCAGTGCTAGCGGGAGGCTGAGCGGGGGGGCCTACGAGCAGTACTTC. Protein: CSASGRLSGGAYEQYF. The chain links TRBV20-1 to TRBJ2-7; TRBD2 aligns across 10 bases. Looked up from germline, CDR1 is DFQATT and CDR2 is SNEGSKA (reference sequence). Trimming removed 3 bases from V and 2 bases from J; junction bases left unmatched: 10. The CDR3 is 16 residues long.

This clonotype was seen many times. The chain links TRBV20-1 to TRBJ2-7; D could derive from TRBD1 or TRBD2 (6 bases each). In germline, CDR1 is DFQATT, CDR2 SNEGSKA (reference sequence). There are 14 residues in the CDR3. Trimming took 7 bases from V and 0 from J, leaving 16 bases between them. This CDR3 is CSVPKGGYSYEQYF. CDR3 bases: TGCAGTGTCCCGAAAGGGGGGTACTCCTACGAGCAGTACTTC.

The chain carries TRBV6-1 and TRBJ2-1, with 10 bases aligning to TRBD2. V lost 8 bases, J lost 10 bases, and 11 bases stayed unmatched. The CDR3 has 14 amino acids. CDR1 is MNHNS, CDR2 SASEGT, per germline. CDR3 bases: TGTGCCAGCTGGAGTAGCGGGAGGTTCTACGAGCAGTTCTTC. This encodes CASWSSGRFYEQFF.

This clonotype appeared a few times. The chain uses TRBV20-1 and TRBJ1-6; a weak D match, TRBD1 (6 bases). V shed 6 bases and J shed 6 bases, with 21 bases lying between them. The CDR3 covers 16 residues. Germline-derived CDR1 and CDR2 are DFQATT and SNEGSKA (reference sequence). The CDR3 reads CSARIPQGQSNSPLHF. The CDR3 bases are TGCAGTGCCCGTATACCTCAGGGGCAGAGTAATTCACCCCTCCACTTT.

This clonotype showed up just a few times. The genes are TRBV15 and TRBJ1-1; no clear D gene. The CDR3 has 11 amino acids. V was cut by 6 bases and J by 0 bases, with 2 bases left in between. Germline assignment: CDR1 LNHNV and CDR2 YYDKDF (reference sequence). Here the CDR3 reads CATSVNTEAFF. The CDR3 nucleotides read TGTGCCACCAGTGTGAACACTGAAGCTTTCTTT.

This chain joins TRBV9 and TRBJ2-2; perhaps TRBD1 as D (6 bases). Germline CDR1 and CDR2: SGDLS and YYNGEE. Between the trimmed V and J ends, which lost 3 bases and 6 bases, there was a span of 15 bases. The CDR3 is 15 residues long. CDR3 nucleotide sequence: TGTGCCAGCAGCGCCGGGACACTGGGCGCCGGGGAGCTGTTTTTT. Its translation is CASSAGTLGAGELFF. Using reference TRBV9 and TRBJ2-2 for the parts outside the CDR3, the full variable domain is DSGVTQTPKHLITATGQRVTLRCSPRSGDLSVYWYQQSLDQGLQFLIQYYNGEERAKGNILERFSAQQFPDLHSELNLSSLELGDSALYFCASSAGTLGAGELFFGEGSRLTVL.

Many counts were recorded for this clonotype. This chain connects TRBV3-1 to TRBJ2-5; 7 nucleotides match TRBD2. This CDR3 spans 13 amino acids. The germline V gene has CDR1 LGHDT and CDR2 YNNKEL (reference sequence). V shed 4 bases and J 3 bases; nucleotides not matched to a gene: 2. As DNA, the CDR3 is TGTGCCAGCAGCCGCGGGACTAAAGAGACCCAGTACTTC. This gives the protein CASSRGTKETQYF.

V and J are TRBV20-1 and TRBJ2-1, with 9 nucleotides matching TRBD2. J lost 9 bases, V lost 4 bases, and 4 bases had no gene match. The germline CDR1 and CDR2 sequences are DFQATT and SNEGSKA (reference sequence). The CDR3 consists of 12 residues. The CDR3 region has the DNA TGCAGTGCTACCCGGACTAGCGCTGAGCAGTTCTTC. Protein sequence: CSATRTSAEQFF.

This clonotype has only a few counts. This chain uses TRBV19 with TRBJ2-7, with unresolved D. Germline CDR1 and CDR2: LNHDA and SQIVND (reference sequence). V was trimmed by 1 base and J by 2 bases, leaving 15 bases between them. This CDR3 has 16 amino acids. CDR3 sequence: CASSIGTEMSTYEQYF. The DNA for the CDR3 is TGTGCCAGTAGTATAGGTACAGAGATGAGTACCTACGAGCAGTACTTC.

The rearrangement joins TRBV6-2 or TRBV6-3 to TRBJ2-5, with 15 bases matching TRBD2. The germline gives CDR1 MNHEY, CDR2 SVGEGT. V trimming: 5 bases; J trimming: 4 bases; junction bases outside the gene matches: 8. This CDR3 comprises 17 residues. The CDR3 spells CASSQPGLAGGGETQYF. The DNA for the CDR3 is TGTGCCAGCAGTCAACCGGGACTAGCGGGAGGAGGAGAGACCCAGTACTTC.

This clonotype was seen just once. The CDR3 DNA is TGTGCCAGCAGCCAAGGGGGCTACGAGCAGTTCTTC. Encoded protein: CASSQGGYEQFF. The chain joins TRBV3-1 to TRBJ2-7, with a tentative D call TRBD1 (5 bases). The J call may be incorrect, as the DNA end agrees better with TRBJ2-1. The CDR3 runs to 12 residues. Germline V lookup: CDR1 LGHDT, CDR2 YNNKEL (reference sequence).

This clonotype was seen repeatedly, ten times or more. V is TRBV7-3 and J is TRBJ1-5; D call uncertain. Looked up from germline, CDR1 is SGHTA and CDR2 is FQGTGA. Trimming took off 5 bases at V and 2 bases at J, with 10 bases between the two ends. This CDR3 is 14 amino acids long. CDR3 protein: CASSPSGGNQPQHF. The CDR3 nucleotides read TGTGCCAGCAGCCCCTCCGGGGGCAATCAGCCCCAGCATTTT.

CDR3: CASSYLGPPYEQYF. CDR3 in DNA: TGTGCCAGCAGTTACCTAGGACCGCCCTACGAGCAGTACTTC. J is TRBJ2-7 and V is TRBV6-5, with no clear D. Trimming cost V 2 bases and J 2 bases, with 10 bases left between them. Looked up from germline, CDR1 is MNHEY and CDR2 is SVGAGI. The CDR3 totals 14 residues.

In regard to this clonotype: The junction does not match germline at one end; this may be a read error. J is TRBJ1-2 and V is TRBV11-2, with D hard to call. The CDR3 is made up of 13 amino acids. Germline V gene sequence: CDR1 SGHAT, CDR2 FQNNGV. The CDR3 is CVSSLDANYGYTF. The CDR3 DNA sequence: TGTGTCAGCAGCTTGGACGCGAACTATGGCTACACCTTC.

The chain has TRBV28 and TRBJ2-5; a weak D match, TRBD2 (7 bases). Germline lookup yields CDR1 MDHEN and CDR2 SYDVKM. V was cut by 5 bases and J by 2 bases, with 12 bases left in between. The CDR3 spans 14 residues. The CDR3 region is CASSRRGGQETQYF. The CDR3 DNA reads TGTGCCAGCAGTCGGAGGGGGGGGCAAGAGACCCAGTACTTC.

This clonotype showed up many times. The chain recombines TRBV7-9 with TRBJ1-4; 7 nucleotides match TRBD1. CDR3 length: 16 amino acids. V was clipped by 1 base and J by 3 bases; unmatched bases: 5. Germline V gene data show CDR1 as SEHNR and CDR2 as FQNEAQ (reference sequence). CDR3 DNA sequence: TGTGCCAGCAGCTTAGAAGGGGGCTCAGCTAATGAAAAACTGTTTTTT. Protein sequence: CASSLEGGSANEKLFF.

This clonotype was detected only a few times. The V gene is TRBV6-1, the J gene TRBJ1-1, with D uncertain. The CDR3 covers 12 residues. V was cut by 6 bases and J by 4 bases, with 9 bases left in between. CDR1 is MNHNS and CDR2 is SASEGT in the germline V gene. The chain's CDR3 is CASSPVATEAFF. DNA of the CDR3: TGTGCCAGCAGCCCAGTAGCCACTGAAGCTTTCTTT.

This clonotype showed up many times. The chain recombines TRBV28 with TRBJ2-3; D might be TRBD1 or TRBD2, each matching 5 bases. The CDR3 contains 15 residues. CDR1 and CDR2 (germline): MDHEN, SYDVKM. V was pared by 1 base and J by 6 bases, with 14 bases between. CDR3 nucleotides: TGTGCCAGCAGTTTATCCCGGGGCGGTCAGGATACGCAGTATTTT. This translates into CASSLSRGGQDTQYF.

In this sample, this clonotype turned up once. The rearrangement joins TRBV20-1 to TRBJ2-1; D is undetermined. CDR1 and CDR2 (germline): DFQATT, SNEGSKA (reference sequence). There are 15 residues in the CDR3. Trimming shortened V by 6 bases and J by 0 bases, and 15 bases separated the two germline ends. CDR3: CSATKPVSSYNEQFF. CDR3 sequence (DNA): TGCAGTGCCACCAAGCCGGTTAGCTCCTACAATGAGCAGTTCTTC.

This clonotype appeared many times. CDR3 region: CSAEAGGSYEQYF. DNA of the CDR3: TGCAGTGCTGAGGCGGGAGGGTCCTACGAGCAGTACTTC. The chain recombines TRBV20-1 with TRBJ2-7, with TRBD2 matching 9 bases. The CDR3 extends over 13 amino acids. The germline V gene encodes CDR1 DFQATT and CDR2 SNEGSKA (reference sequence). V lost 5 bases, J lost 1 base, and 3 bases stayed unmatched.

This clonotype was detected many times. V is TRBV3-1 and J is TRBJ2-1, with TRBD2 matching 10 bases. Germline V gene lookup returns CDR1 LGHDT and CDR2 YNNKEL (reference sequence). The CDR3 sequence is 13 residues long. V lost 4 bases and J lost 9; bases outside the gene matches: 3. The CDR3 nucleotides read TGTGCCAGCAGCCCGCGGACTAGCGGTGAGCAGTTCTTC. Translating it yields CASSPRTSGEQFF.

This clonotype was found many times. CDR3 protein: CASSPWKETQYF. CDR3 DNA sequence: TGTGCCAGCAGCCCCTGGAAAGAGACCCAGTACTTC. The V call is TRBV28, the J call TRBJ2-5; D is ambiguous. V was clipped by 6 bases and J by 3 bases, with 8 bases between them. CDR3 size: 12 residues. Per germline, CDR1 MDHEN and CDR2 SYDVKM.